This T cell receptor beta chain comes out of a study of radiotherapy plus CTLA-4 blockade in lung cancer. Study context: Of the patients, 15% to 20% showed objective responses and under 40% attained disease control.

Whole-study findings and limits: Among blood TCR repertoires after radiotherapy plus ipilimumab, tumor-derived clones expanded.

As to this clone: Its matching antigen is unknown.

Trimming stripped 3 bases from V and 10 bases from J, with 13 bases between. This CDR3 contains 14 residues. CDR1 is SEHNR and CDR2 is FQNEAQ in the germline V gene (reference sequence). Some clones are missing from TCRdb's copy, which holds only in-frame ones; the method was immunoSEQ multiplex PCR. The repertoire holds roughly 88,000 clones, with 83% as singletons. The TCR sequence derives from a human donor with non-small cell lung cancer who had stable disease on radiotherapy plus ipilimumab. V usage is TRBV7-9 and J usage is TRBJ1-6; D is uncertain. Material: peripheral blood, obtained from a patient treated with radiotherapy plus ipilimumab. In nucleotides, the CDR3 is TGTGCCAGCAGCTTTCCGGGCTCGGGCTCACCCCTCCACTTT. It codes for CASSFPGSGSPLHF.